The TCR beta chain under discussion was sequenced for a study of T cells after yellow fever vaccination. Findings and caveats of the study: Some clonotypes, a small share, were shared between CD4 and CD8 compartments. The booster saw the reappearance of most primary-vaccination clones (nearly 98% CD4, around 90% CD8).

This CDR3 contains 18 residues. V lost 5 bases to trimming and J lost 5 bases; unmatched junction nucleotides: 17. Germline CDR1 and CDR2: SGHAT and FQDESV (reference sequence). Production of TCR cDNA was by 5'RACE template switching, which also added a universal primer site and UMIs. TCRdb reprocessed the 5' RACE reads via MiXCR and lists one record per CDR3 protein. The sample lists hundreds of thousands of distinct CDR3 sequences, approximately 13% occurring once. This clonotype has more than one count but fewer than ten. Its antigen remains unidentified. The sequenced sample was PBMCs, obtained on the day of the yellow fever booster vaccination. This chain connects TRBV11-1 to TRBJ2-3, with TRBD2 matching over 9 bases. This clonotype was obtained from a man aged 30 to 45 who received the YFV17D yellow fever vaccine. Here the CDR3 DNA reads TGTGCCAGCAGCACGTGGACAGGATTCTTTAGCGGGAGAGATACGCAGTATTTT. It is translated as CASSTWTGFFSGRDTQYF.